This T cell receptor (beta chain) came from a study of blood T cells in healthy people across ages. With a J-beta primer mix and a sample-barcoded 5' primer, a second PCR ran about 7 to 12 cycles. TCRdb called the 5' RACE reads again in MiXCR, with one record for every CDR3 protein. The sample records around 1,500,000 distinct CDR3 sequences, under 30% being singletons. From germline, CDR1 is MNHEY and CDR2 SVGEGT. This CDR3 has 15 residues. Deletions cut 0 bases from V and 2 bases from J, with 10 bases between. Worth noting for this clonotype: Its cognate antigen is unknown.

Broader study findings: Older age coincided with a roughly linear decline in TCR beta diversity per million T cells.

The specimen was blood. The receptor was isolated from a woman aged 25 to 45 in good health. The chain joins TRBV6-2 or TRBV6-3 to TRBJ2-5, with D tentatively TRBD2 (6 bases). In DNA form, the CDR3 reads TGTGCCAGCAGTTACTCGGGACTCCTACAAGAGACCCAGTACTTC. As protein: CASSYSGLLQETQYF.